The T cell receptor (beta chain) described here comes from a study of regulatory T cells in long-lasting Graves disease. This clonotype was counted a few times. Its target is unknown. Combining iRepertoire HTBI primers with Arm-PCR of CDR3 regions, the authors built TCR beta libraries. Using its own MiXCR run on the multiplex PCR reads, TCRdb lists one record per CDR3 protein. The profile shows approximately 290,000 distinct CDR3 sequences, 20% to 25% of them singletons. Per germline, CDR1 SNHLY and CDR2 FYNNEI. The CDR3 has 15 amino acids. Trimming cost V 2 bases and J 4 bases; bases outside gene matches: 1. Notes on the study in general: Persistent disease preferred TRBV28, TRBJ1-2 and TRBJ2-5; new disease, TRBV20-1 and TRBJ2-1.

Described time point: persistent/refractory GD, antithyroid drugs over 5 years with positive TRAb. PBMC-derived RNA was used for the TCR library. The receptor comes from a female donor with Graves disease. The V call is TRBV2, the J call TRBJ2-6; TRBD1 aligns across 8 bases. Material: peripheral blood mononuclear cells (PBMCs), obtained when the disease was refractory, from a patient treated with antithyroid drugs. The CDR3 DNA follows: TGTGCCAGCAGTGAAACAGGGGGAGGGGCCAACGTCCTGACTTTC. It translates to CASSETGGGANVLTF.